The clone carrying this T cell receptor beta chain occurred a few times. From the 5' RACE reads, TCRdb called clonotypes with MiXCR, one entry per CDR3 protein. The table records some 43,000 distinct CDR3 sequences, roughly 19% of them present only once. V lost 3 bases and J lost 1, with 9 bases in between. Per germline, CDR1 SGHTA and CDR2 FQGNSA. The CDR3 loop spans 14 amino acids. This record comes from a study of chronic HIV infection and antiretroviral therapy. The source is an adult who had HIV and had not received antiretroviral therapy, or was an uninfected healthy control (not recorded which). This chain connects TRBV7-2 to TRBJ2-5, with D unresolved. Source material: peripheral blood. The CDR3 DNA follows: TGTGCCAGCAGCTTCGAGACTTTCCAAGAGACCCAGTACTTC. Translating it yields CASSFETFQETQYF.